This record covers a single TCR beta chain. Its specificity is unknown. The lymph nodes were axillary draining lymph nodes from breast cancer patients. These data come from a study of breast tumors, draining lymph nodes, adjacent tissues. With 3 bases removed from V and 6 bases from J, the gap between germline ends came to 16 bases. Germline CDR1 and CDR2: SGHNT and YYREEE (reference sequence). The CDR3 is made up of 14 amino acids. TCRdb re-called the multiplex PCR reads through MiXCR, storing one row per CDR3 protein. The sample lists approximately 300,000 distinct CDR3 sequences, around 30% occurring once. Study results and caveats: Tumor TCR diversity was below lymph nodes but above nontumor tissue. Tumor T cell lymph node origin was a supported hypothesis, not proven. Luminal-like breast cancer showed significantly higher tumor–nontumor repertoire similarity than basal-like.

The rearrangement links TRBV5-4 to TRBJ2-7, with D perhaps TRBD1 (6 bases). This TCR was recovered from a female donor with breast cancer. Some clones in this sample may be carry-over from other donors' samples. Material: axillary lymph node tissue. The CDR3 loop is CASSSRTALSEQYF. The CDR3 DNA reads TGTGCCAGCAGCTCGAGGACAGCTTTGAGCGAGCAGTACTTC.